This TCR beta chain was obtained from a study of T cells expressing NK-cell markers. For the study at large: Sorted CD3+CD56-NKG2C+, CD3+CD56+NKG2C- and CD3+CD56+NKG2C+ T cells were the source of the TCR beta repertoires.

TCRdb reanalyzed the 5' RACE reads, giving one entry per CDR3 protein sequence and no DNA. The data show 400,000 to 450,000 distinct CDR3 sequences, and the top ten clones hold about 7.3%. Study-level results: Topping the CD3+CD56-NKG2C+ fraction as well were these clonotypes, in four donors. HCMV specificity of the expanded NKG2C+ T cell clones was not established. NKG2C+ dominant clonotypes from over five donors made up roughly 1.0-7.5% of CD8+ T cells.

The CDR3 is made up of 17 amino acids. A word on this clonotype: Its antigen is undetermined.

The chain employs TRBV12-3 or TRBV12-4 and TRBJ2-2; lacking DNA, the TRBD2 call made by TCRdb goes unchecked. Sequenced input: blood T cells: a sorted CD56 or NKG2C T cell subset, CD4+ or CD8+ T cells, or bulk PBMC T cells (not recorded which). This TCR came from a woman aged 18-70 years in good health. CDR3 in amino acids: CASSSGLAGIPTGELFF.